This T cell receptor beta chain was documented in a study of long-term antiretroviral therapy in people with HIV. The assay, immunoSEQ v3.0, was run at survey level. Here immunoSEQ multiplex PCR was the method, and the copy in TCRdb shows in-frame clones only, minus some. Here the sample spans about 25,000 clones, around 82% being singletons. The germline V and J ends were trimmed by 4 bases and 6 bases, with 8 bases remaining between them. The CDR3 contains 12 residues. Germline CDR1 is LNHDA and CDR2 is SQIVND (reference sequence). The J gene is TRBJ2-3, the V gene TRBV19; a possible D gene is TRBD2 (6 bases). The origin of this receptor is a middle-aged woman with HIV. The sample in question was unsorted PBMCs, obtained 0.5 years after starting antiretroviral therapy. CDR3 loop: CASSTGVDTQYF. The CDR3 DNA reads as TGTGCCAGTAGTACGGGGGTTGATACGCAGTATTTT.